This record concerns one T cell receptor beta chain sequence. The antigen remains undetermined. Data came from immunoSEQ multiplex PCR; TCRdb stores just in-frame clones and leaves some out. The sample lists some 9,900 clones; approximately 77% were seen once. The sample belongs to a study of T cell clonotyping in hematopoietic cell transplantation. Germline-derived CDR1 and CDR2 are LNHDA and SQIVND (reference sequence). This CDR3 is built from 13 residues. V was pared by 4 bases and J by 1 base, with 7 bases between. General study results and limits: Recipient TCR diversity dropped after transplant; expanded clonotypes rose from day 30 to 180. No sorting was done, leaving CD4 and CD8 contributions mixed.

The chain employs TRBV19 and TRBJ2-5; D tentatively fits TRBD1 or TRBD2 (5 bases each). Sequencing was performed on PBMCs, taken 30 days after allogeneic stem cell transplant. The receptor comes from a female patient in her 40s who had an allogeneic stem cell transplant from a related donor, so T cells may come from the graft donor. Some clones in this sample may be carry-over from other donors' samples. CDR3 amino acids: CASSTGTQETQYF. In DNA, the CDR3 is TGTGCCAGTAGTACAGGGACCCAAGAGACCCAGTACTTC. Using reference TRBV19 and TRBJ2-5 for the parts outside the CDR3, the full variable domain is DGGITQSPKYLFRKEGQNVTLSCEQNLNHDAMYWYRQDPGQGLRLIYYSQIVNDFQKGDIAEGYSVSREKKESFPLTVTSAQKNPTAFYLCASSTGTQETQYFGPGTRLLVL.